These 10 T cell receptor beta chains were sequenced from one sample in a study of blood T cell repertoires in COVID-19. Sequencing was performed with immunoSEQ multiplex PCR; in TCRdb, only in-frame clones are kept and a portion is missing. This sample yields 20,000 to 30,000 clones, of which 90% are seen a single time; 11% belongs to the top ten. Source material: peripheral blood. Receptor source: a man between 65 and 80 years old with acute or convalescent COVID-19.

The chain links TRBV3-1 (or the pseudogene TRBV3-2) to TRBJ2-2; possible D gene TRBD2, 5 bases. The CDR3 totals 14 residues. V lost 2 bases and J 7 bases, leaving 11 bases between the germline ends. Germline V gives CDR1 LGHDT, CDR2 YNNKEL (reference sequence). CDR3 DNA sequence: TGTGCCAGCAGCCAACCGGAGCGGCGCGGGGAGCTGTTTTTT. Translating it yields CASSQPERRGELFF.

Here the CDR3 reads CASSSYRSSYNSPLHF. The CDR3 coding sequence is TGTGCCAGCAGCTCCTACAGGAGCTCCTATAATTCACCCCTCCACTTT. This chain uses TRBV7-6 with TRBJ1-6, with D tentatively TRBD1 (5 bases). This CDR3 contains 16 residues. CDR1 is SGHVS, CDR2 FNYEAQ, per germline. V was trimmed by 4 bases and J by 0 bases, leaving 10 bases between them.

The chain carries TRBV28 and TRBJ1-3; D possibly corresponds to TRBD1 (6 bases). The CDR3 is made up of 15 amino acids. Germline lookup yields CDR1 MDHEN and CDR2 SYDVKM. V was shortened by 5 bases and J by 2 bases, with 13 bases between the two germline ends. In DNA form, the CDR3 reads TGTGCCAGCAGTGCCCCAGGGGACACTGGAAACACCATATATTTT. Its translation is CASSAPGDTGNTIYF.

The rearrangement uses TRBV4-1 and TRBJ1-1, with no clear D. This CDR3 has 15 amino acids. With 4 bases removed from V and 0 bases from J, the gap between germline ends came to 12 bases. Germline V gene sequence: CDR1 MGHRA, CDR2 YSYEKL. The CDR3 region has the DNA TGCGCCAGCAGCCGAGCCGAGACACTGAACACTGAAGCTTTCTTT. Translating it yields CASSRAETLNTEAFF.

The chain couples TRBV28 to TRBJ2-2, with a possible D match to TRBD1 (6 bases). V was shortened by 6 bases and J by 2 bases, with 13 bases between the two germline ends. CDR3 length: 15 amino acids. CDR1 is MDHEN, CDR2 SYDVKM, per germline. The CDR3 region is CASRAGTTNTGELFF. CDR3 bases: TGTGCCAGCAGAGCCGGGACAACTAACACCGGGGAGCTGTTTTTT.

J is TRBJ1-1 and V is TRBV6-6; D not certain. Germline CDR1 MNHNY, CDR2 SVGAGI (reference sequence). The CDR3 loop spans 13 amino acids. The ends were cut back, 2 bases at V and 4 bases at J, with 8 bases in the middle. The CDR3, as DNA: TGTGCCAGCAGTTACCAGGTGGTCACTGAAGCTTTCTTT. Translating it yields CASSYQVVTEAFF.

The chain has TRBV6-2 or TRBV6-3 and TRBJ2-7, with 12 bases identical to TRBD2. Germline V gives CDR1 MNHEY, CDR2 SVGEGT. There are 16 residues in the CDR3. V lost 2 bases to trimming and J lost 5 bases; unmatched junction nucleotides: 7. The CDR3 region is CASSYLTSGSLDEQYF. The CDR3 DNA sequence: TGTGCCAGCAGTTACCTGACTAGCGGGAGTCTCGACGAGCAGTACTTC.

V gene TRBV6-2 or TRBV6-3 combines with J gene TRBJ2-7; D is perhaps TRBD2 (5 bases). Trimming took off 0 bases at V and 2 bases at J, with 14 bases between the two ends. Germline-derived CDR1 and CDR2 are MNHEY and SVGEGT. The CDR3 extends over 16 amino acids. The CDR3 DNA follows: TGTGCCAGCAGTTACTCGAAGGACTCCCCTCCCTACGAGCAGTACTTC. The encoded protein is CASSYSKDSPPYEQYF.

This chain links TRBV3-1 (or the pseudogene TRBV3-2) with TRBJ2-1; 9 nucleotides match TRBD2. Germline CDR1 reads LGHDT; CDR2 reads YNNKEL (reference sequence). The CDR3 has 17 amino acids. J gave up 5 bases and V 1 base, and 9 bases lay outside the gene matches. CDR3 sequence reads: CASSQVPLAGRNNEQFF. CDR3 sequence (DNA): TGTGCCAGCAGCCAAGTTCCTCTAGCGGGGCGAAACAATGAGCAGTTCTTC.

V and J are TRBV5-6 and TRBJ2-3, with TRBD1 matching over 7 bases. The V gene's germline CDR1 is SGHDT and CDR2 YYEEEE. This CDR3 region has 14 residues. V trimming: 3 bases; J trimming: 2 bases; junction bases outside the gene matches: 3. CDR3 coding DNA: TGTGCCAGCAGCTGGGGACAGTACACAGATACGCAGTATTTT. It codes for CASSWGQYTDTQYF.